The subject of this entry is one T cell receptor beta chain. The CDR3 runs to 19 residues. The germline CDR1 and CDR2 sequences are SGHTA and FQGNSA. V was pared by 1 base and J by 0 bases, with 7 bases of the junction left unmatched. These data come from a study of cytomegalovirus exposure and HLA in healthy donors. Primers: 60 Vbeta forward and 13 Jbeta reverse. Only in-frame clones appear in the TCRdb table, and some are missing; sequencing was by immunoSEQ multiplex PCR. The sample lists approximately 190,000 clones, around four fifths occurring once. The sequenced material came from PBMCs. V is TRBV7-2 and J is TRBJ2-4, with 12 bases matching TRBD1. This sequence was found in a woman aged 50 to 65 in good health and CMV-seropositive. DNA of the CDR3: TGTGCCAGCAGCTTAGACGGGACAGGGGGCAGGGTAGCCAAAAACATTCAGTACTTC. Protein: CASSLDGTGGRVAKNIQYF. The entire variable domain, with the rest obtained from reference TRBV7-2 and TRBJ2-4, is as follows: GAGVSQSPSNKVTEKGKDVELRCDPISGHTALYWYRQSLGQGLEFLIYFQGNSAPDKSGLPSDRFSAERTGGSVSTLTIQRTQQEDSAVYLCASSLDGTGGRVAKNIQYFGAGTRLSVL.